This T cell receptor (beta chain) was recovered during a study of blood T cell repertoires in COVID-19. Overall study: From T cells, B-cell-depleted T cells, or PBMCs came the material, which was cDNA or gDNA.

In the authors' workflow: From reference gene primer amplification, estimates of nucleated cell counts were derived. The table came from immunoSEQ multiplex PCR; TCRdb's copy has only in-frame clones and leaves some out. Clone size and V and J calls were adopted from that table, with D and trimming inferred from the DNA. The table records 65,000 to 95,000 clones, roughly three quarters of them present only once. Followed over time, Seattle patients had been enrolled while infection was active. Sequencing used peripheral blood. The TCR was taken from a man aged 60-69 years with COVID-19, enrolled during active disease.

The CDR3 DNA reads TGTGCGGCGGGACAAGAGACCCAGTACTTC. This translates into CAAGQETQYF. This rearrangement joins TRBV7-9 to TRBJ2-5; tentative D call: TRBD2 (6 bases). The CDR3 extends over 10 amino acids. CDR1 is SEHNR, CDR2 FQNEAQ, per germline (reference sequence).